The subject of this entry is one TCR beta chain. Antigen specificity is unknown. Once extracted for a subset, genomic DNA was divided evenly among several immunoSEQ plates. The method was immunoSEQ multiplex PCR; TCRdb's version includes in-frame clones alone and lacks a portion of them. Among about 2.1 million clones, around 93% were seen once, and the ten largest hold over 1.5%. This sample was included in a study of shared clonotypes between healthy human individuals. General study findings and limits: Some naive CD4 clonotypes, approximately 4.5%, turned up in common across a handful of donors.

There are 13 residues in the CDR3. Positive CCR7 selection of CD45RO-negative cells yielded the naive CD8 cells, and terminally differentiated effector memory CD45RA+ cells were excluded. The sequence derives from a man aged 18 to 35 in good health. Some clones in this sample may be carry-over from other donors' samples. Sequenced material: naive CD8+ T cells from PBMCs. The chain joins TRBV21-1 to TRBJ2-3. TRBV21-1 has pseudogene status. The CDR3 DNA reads TGTGCCAGCAGCAAAGACCTGACAGATACGCAGTATTTT. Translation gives CASSKDLTDTQYF.